The entry that follows covers one TCR beta chain sequence. Its antigen is as yet unknown. This specimen includes other DNA sequences encoding the same CDR3. Sequenced by immunoSEQ multiplex PCR; TCRdb stores in-frame clones only, minus some. The sample contains hundreds of thousands of clones, 70% to 80% of which appear only once. The data were obtained in a study of shared clonotypes between healthy human individuals. Study outcomes and limitations: Represented diversity, genetic and exposure-history alike, was limited by few donors.

Trimming stripped 0 bases from V and 1 base from J, with 7 bases between. CDR3 length equals 15 residues. CDR1 and CDR2 (germline): MNHNS, SASEGT. The chain carries TRBV6-1 and TRBJ1-5; D is unclear. Sequencing was done on a sample of PBMCs. This receptor was identified in a woman between 40 and 50 years old in good health. Some clones in this sample may be carry-over from other donors' samples. CDR3 sequence reads: CASSEAGHSNQPQHF. CDR3 bases: TGTGCCAGCAGTGAAGCAGGCCACAGCAATCAGCCCCAGCATTTT.